Below are 27 T cell receptor beta chains sequenced from a single sample in a study of T cell responses to AZD1222 COVID-19 vaccine. Using immunoSEQ multiplex PCR, the repertoire was profiled, and TCRdb retains in-frame clones only, with some absent. Of 100,000 to 140,000 clones in the sample, more than 80% were seen once. The source was peripheral blood, collected on day 0 of AZD1222 vaccination. The receptors originated from an adult in good health.

In its sample, this clone was seen once. The gene calls are TRBV6-5 and TRBJ2-2; unclear D gene. Germline values: CDR1 MNHEY, CDR2 SVGAGI. V lost 7 bases to trimming and J lost 1 base, with 13 bases between them. The CDR3 runs to 15 residues. The CDR3 DNA is TGTGCCAGCAAATTATTAGGGATGAACACCGGGGAGCTGTTTTTT. It codes for CASKLLGMNTGELFF.

The rearrangement links TRBV11-2 to TRBJ2-1; 10 bases align to TRBD2. CDR3 length: 15 residues. CDR1 and CDR2 from the germline V gene are SGHAT and FQNNGV. The J segment lost 2 bases and the V segment lost 6 bases, leaving 4 bases of the junction unmatched. This CDR3 is CASSKLAGAYNEQFF. The DNA of the CDR3 is TGTGCCAGCAGTAAGCTAGCGGGAGCCTACAATGAGCAGTTCTTC.

The chain carries TRBV27 and TRBJ1-4; D is ambiguous. The CDR3 totals 16 residues. V was trimmed by 0 bases and J by 3 bases, leaving 11 bases between them. Germline V gives CDR1 MNHEY, CDR2 SMNVEV (reference sequence). CDR3 sequence (DNA): TGTGCCAGCAGTTTATCGTTTTGGCAGGCTAATGAAAAACTGTTTTTT. This sequence encodes CASSLSFWQANEKLFF.

This chain joins TRBV28 and TRBJ2-1; 7 nucleotides line up with TRBD2. There are 16 residues in the CDR3. In germline, CDR1 is MDHEN, CDR2 SYDVKM. The J segment lost 6 bases and the V segment lost 7 bases, leaving 15 bases of the junction unmatched. Here the CDR3 reads CASTPGGSVPINEQFF. CDR3 coding DNA: TGTGCCAGCACCCCGGGCGGGAGCGTCCCCATCAATGAGCAGTTCTTC. The whole variable domain, filled in from reference TRBV28 and TRBJ2-1, reads DVKVTQSSRYLVKRTGEKVFLECVQDMDHENMFWYRQDPGLGLRLIYFSYDVKMKEKGDIPEGYSVSREKKERFSLILESASTNQTSMYLCASTPGGSVPINEQFFGPGTRLTVL.

This sequence joins TRBV5-5 and TRBJ1-6; 8 positions match TRBD1. This CDR3 has 13 amino acids. The V and J ends lost 0 bases and 13 bases, in that order; junction bases with no gene match: 3. Germline loops: CDR1 SGHKS, CDR2 YYEKEE (reference sequence). The DNA for the CDR3 is TGTGCCAGCAGCTTGGACAGGGGGGACCCCCTCCACTTT. It translates to CASSLDRGDPLHF. Supplemented by reference TRBV5-5 and TRBJ1-6, the full variable domain reads DAGVTQSPTHLIKTRGQQVTLRCSPISGHKSVSWYQQVLGQGPQFIFQYYEKEERGRGNFPDRFSARQFPNYSSELNVNALLLGDSALYLCASSLDRGDPLHFGNGTRLTVT.

The genes are TRBV19 and TRBJ2-1; the D gene is possibly TRBD2 (6 bases). Germline CDR1 and CDR2: LNHDA and SQIVND (reference sequence). Trimming took 4 bases from V and 0 from J, leaving 31 bases between them. The CDR3 loop spans 22 amino acids. The CDR3 bases are TGTGCCAGTAGTAGATGGGACTTTGCCCCCCGGCAAGGTGTCGGCTCCTACAATGAGCAGTTCTTC. It encodes CASSRWDFAPRQGVGSYNEQFF.

The table lists this clone with a count of one. The chain recombines TRBV29-1 with TRBJ2-1, with D perhaps matching TRBD1 (7 bases). The CDR3 has 14 residues. Germline assignment: CDR1 SQVTM and CDR2 ANQGSEA. V was cut by 6 bases and J by 2 bases, with 14 bases left in between. Here the CDR3 DNA reads TGCAGCGTAGTACAGGGGAGGCCCTACAATGAGCAGTTCTTC. This gives the protein CSVVQGRPYNEQFF.

V usage is TRBV5-1 and J usage is TRBJ2-7; 7 bases map to TRBD1. The CDR3 covers 14 residues. The germline gives CDR1 SGHRS, CDR2 YFSETQ. The ends lost 0 bases at V and 5 bases at J; junction bases unmatched: 5. The CDR3 DNA is TGCGCCAGCAGCTTGGCCACGACAGGGAACGAGCAGTACTTC. It specifies CASSLATTGNEQYF. The full variable domain, completed using reference TRBV5-1 and TRBJ2-7, is KAGVTQTPRYLIKTRGQQVTLSCSPISGHRSVSWYQQTPGQGLQFLFEYFSETQRNKGNFPGRFSGRQFSNSRSEMNVSTLELGDSALYLCASSLATTGNEQYFGPGTRLTVT.

This rearrangement joins TRBV11-2 to TRBJ2-2; D unclear. This CDR3 comprises 15 residues. Per germline, CDR1 SGHAT and CDR2 FQNNGV. V shed 5 bases and J shed 0 bases, with 10 bases lying between them. The DNA for the CDR3 is TGTGCCAGCAGCCACCTCGGCGCGAACACCGGGGAGCTGTTTTTT. The encoded protein is CASSHLGANTGELFF.

This clone has just one count. V usage is TRBV30 and J usage is TRBJ1-5; D is perhaps TRBD1 (6 bases). CDR1 and CDR2 (germline): GTSNPN, SVGIG (reference sequence). V was cut by 1 base and J by 4 bases, with 8 bases left in between. The CDR3 consists of 13 residues. The CDR3 region is CAWSATGNQPQHF. The CDR3 DNA reads TGTGCCTGGAGTGCGACAGGAAATCAGCCCCAGCATTTT. The full variable domain, its missing parts supplied by reference TRBV30 and TRBJ1-5, is SQTIHQWPATLVQPVGSPLSLECTVEGTSNPNLYWYRQAAGRGLQLLFYSVGIGQISSEVPQNLSASRPQDRQFILSSKKLLLSDSGFYLCAWSATGNQPQHFGDGTRLSIL.

This clone was observed a few times. The rearrangement uses TRBV20-1 and TRBJ2-1; D remains ambiguous. V was shortened by 1 base and J by 15 bases, with 13 bases between the two germline ends. The CDR3 loop spans 11 amino acids. Germline V gene data show CDR1 as DFQATT and CDR2 as SNEGSKA (reference sequence). The chain's CDR3 is CSARGGQFGFF. The CDR3 DNA reads as TGCAGTGCTAGAGGGGGTCAATTCGGGTTCTTC.

The chain has TRBV28 and TRBJ1-3, with TRBD1 as a possible D gene (5 bases). The germline gives CDR1 MDHEN, CDR2 SYDVKM. CDR3 size: 14 residues. Trimming took 2 bases from V and 4 from J, leaving 9 bases between them. The CDR3 is CASSLQGTGNTIYF. The CDR3, as DNA: TGTGCCAGCAGTTTACAGGGAACCGGAAACACCATATATTTT.

The chain is built from TRBV5-1 and TRBJ1-5; 9 nucleotides match TRBD1. Germline V CDR1 and CDR2: SGHRS, YFSETQ. V lost 4 bases to trimming and J lost 4 bases; unmatched junction nucleotides: 6. The CDR3 length is 15 residues. The CDR3 region has the DNA TGCGCCAGCAGCCCTTGGACAGGGGAAAATCAGCCCCAGCATTTT. Protein sequence: CASSPWTGENQPQHF.

The chain couples TRBV10-3 to TRBJ1-4; 9 bases are shared with TRBD1. This CDR3 has 13 residues. The V segment lost 11 bases and the J segment 6 bases; nucleotides outside the gene matches: 7. Germline V gives CDR1 ENHRY, CDR2 SYGVKD. The CDR3 here is CAARQGEHEKLFF. CDR3 nucleotides: TGTGCCGCGCGACAGGGGGAGCATGAAAAACTGTTTTTT.

V is TRBV15 and J is TRBJ2-7; 9 bases match TRBD1. The ends lost 0 bases at V and 2 bases at J; junction bases unmatched: 5. Germline CDR1 is LNHNV and CDR2 is YYDKDF (reference sequence). The CDR3 length is 16 residues. The CDR3 nucleotides are TGTGCCACCAGCAGAGACGGGACAGGGAGTACCTACGAGCAGTACTTC. Its translation is CATSRDGTGSTYEQYF.

The chain recombines TRBV5-1 with TRBJ1-4, with D possibly matching TRBD1 (5 bases). The V gene's germline CDR1 is SGHRS and CDR2 YFSETQ. CDR3 length: 15 residues. V lost 3 bases to trimming and J lost 4 bases, with 13 bases between them. The CDR3 sequence: CASSSGTAFNEKLFF. The CDR3 DNA follows: TGCGCCAGCAGCTCCGGGACGGCTTTTAATGAAAAACTGTTTTTT.

This clone was detected only once. CDR3 in amino acids: CASSQRTSYNEQFF. Here the CDR3 DNA reads TGCGCCAGCAGCCAGCGTACTTCCTACAATGAGCAGTTCTTC. This chain links TRBV4-1 with TRBJ2-1; D ambiguous. Germline CDR1 is MGHRA and CDR2 is YSYEKL. With 3 bases removed from V and 1 base from J, the gap between germline ends came to 7 bases. The CDR3 is 14 amino acids.

The gene calls are TRBV5-1 and TRBJ1-5, with 9 bases identical to TRBD1. The J segment lost 5 bases and the V segment lost 4 bases, leaving 4 bases of the junction unmatched. The CDR3 is made up of 14 amino acids. Germline CDR1 SGHRS, CDR2 YFSETQ. CDR3 protein: CASSPGTGYQPQHF. The CDR3 bases are TGCGCCAGCAGCCCCGGGACAGGGTATCAGCCCCAGCATTTT.

CDR3 amino acids: CAMGQGTYEQYF. The CDR3 DNA sequence: TGTGCCATGGGACAGGGGACCTACGAGCAGTACTTC. The chain recombines TRBV30 with TRBJ2-7, with 10 positions matching TRBD1. V was pared by 8 bases and J by 2 bases, with 3 bases of the junction left unmatched. The CDR3 is 12 amino acids. Germline V gives CDR1 GTSNPN, CDR2 SVGIG (reference sequence).

The chain couples TRBV6-5 to TRBJ1-1, with D tentatively TRBD1 (5 bases). The CDR3 totals 15 residues. Germline V gene data show CDR1 as MNHEY and CDR2 as SVGAGI. V was pared by 5 bases and J by 1 base, with 14 bases between. CDR3: CASSPKQAGNTEAFF. DNA of the CDR3: TGTGCCAGCAGTCCAAAACAGGCTGGGAACACTGAAGCTTTCTTT.

This chain joins TRBV27 and TRBJ1-3, with a tentative D call TRBD1 (5 bases). Germline lookup yields CDR1 MNHEY and CDR2 SMNVEV (reference sequence). V lost 5 bases to trimming and J lost 2 bases, with 13 bases between them. The CDR3 contains 15 residues. The CDR3: CASSPSKGTGNTIYF. CDR3 nucleotide sequence: TGTGCCAGCAGTCCTAGTAAGGGGACTGGAAACACCATATATTTT.

This sequence joins TRBV4-1 and TRBJ1-1; a possible D gene is TRBD1 (6 bases). The germline V gene has CDR1 MGHRA and CDR2 YSYEKL. V was clipped by 8 bases and J by 1 base, with 14 bases between them. The CDR3 runs to 14 residues. The CDR3: CASQWGDKNTEAFF. The CDR3 region has the DNA TGCGCCAGCCAATGGGGGGACAAGAACACTGAAGCTTTCTTT.

The CDR3 sequence is CASTPRGDGQNIQYF. CDR3 nucleotide sequence: TGTGCCAGCACCCCCAGAGGGGACGGTCAAAACATTCAGTACTTC. J is TRBJ2-4 and V is TRBV9, with D perhaps given as TRBD1 or TRBD2 (5 bases each). The ends were cut back, 6 bases at V and 5 bases at J, with 18 bases in the middle. Germline lookup yields CDR1 SGDLS and CDR2 YYNGEE. The CDR3 spans 15 residues.

This clone was recorded only once. In nucleotides, the CDR3 is TGTGCCAGCATGTTTAGCGGGAGCTACAATGAGCAGTTCTTC. It is translated as CASMFSGSYNEQFF. J is TRBJ2-1 and V is TRBV6-5; 9 bases map to TRBD2. V lost 7 bases, J lost 3 bases, and 4 bases stayed unmatched. This CDR3 spans 14 amino acids. Germline loops: CDR1 MNHEY, CDR2 SVGAGI.

The chain combines TRBV3-1 (or the pseudogene TRBV3-2) with TRBJ2-5; D remains ambiguous. Germline V gene data show CDR1 as LGHDT and CDR2 as YNNKEL (reference sequence). Between the trimmed V and J ends, which lost 1 base and 4 bases, there was a span of 4 bases. The CDR3 runs 12 residues. The chain's CDR3 is CASSQAGETQYF. The CDR3 DNA sequence: TGTGCCAGCAGCCAAGCGGGAGAGACCCAGTACTTC.

This clone was detected only once. The V gene is TRBV7-2, the J gene TRBJ2-7; 8 bases are shared with TRBD1. The trim removed 5 bases at V and 2 bases at J, leaving 8 bases unmatched. The CDR3 length is 15 residues. Germline loops: CDR1 SGHTA, CDR2 FQGNSA. In nucleotides, the CDR3 is TGTGCCAGCAGCAAAGGGACAGGAAAAGCCTACGAGCAGTACTTC. Its protein is CASSKGTGKAYEQYF.

This sequence joins TRBV7-9 and TRBJ2-1; TRBD2 might be the D (6 bases). CDR3 size: 15 residues. Germline V lookup: CDR1 SEHNR, CDR2 FQNEAQ (reference sequence). V lost 5 bases and J lost 7, with 18 bases in between. The CDR3 DNA reads TGTGCCAGCAGCCCGAACCCGGGAGTGAGGAATGAGCAGTTCTTC. Translation: CASSPNPGVRNEQFF.